The clone carrying this T cell receptor beta chain was observed a handful of times. Its antigen is as yet unknown. This sample was included in a study of T cells in Graves' hyperthyroidism and ophthalmopathy. Study results and caveats: Blood also showed most of the thyroid clonotypes that were expanded above 0.001.

Around 10 ml fresh peripheral blood yielded the PBMCs. V was clipped by 0 bases and J by 8 bases, with 14 bases between them. Germline V CDR1 and CDR2: SGHDT, YYEEEE. The CDR3 is 14 amino acids. RNA transcripts were the template for amplifying TCR beta CDR3 regions. Researchers ran a first-round RT-PCR on the TCR CDR3 using the HTBI primer set. TCRdb passed the multiplex PCR reads through MiXCR, listing each CDR3 protein once. The sample holds over 300,000 distinct CDR3 sequences, roughly 13% seen once. The chain couples TRBV5-6 to TRBJ1-2, with D possibly being TRBD1 (5 bases). The specimen sequenced was blood. The source of this sequence is a woman in her 40s with Graves' ophthalmopathy. CDR3 loop: CASSLALRTRGYTF. CDR3 coding DNA: TGTGCCAGCAGCTTGGCCCTACGGACACGGGGCTACACCTTC. Full variable domain (outside the CDR3, taken from reference TRBV5-6 and TRBJ1-2): DAGVTQSPTHLIKTRGQQVTLRCSPKSGHDTVSWYQQALGQGPQFIFQYYEEEERQRGNFPDRFSGHQFPNYSSELNVNALLLGDSALYLCASSLALRTRGYTFGSGTRLTVV.